Included here is one T cell receptor (beta chain) sequence, with context. Trimming shortened V by 1 base and J by 0 bases, and 16 bases separated the two germline ends. Germline values: CDR1 SGHVS, CDR2 FNYEAQ. The CDR3 consists of 18 residues. Described time point: pretreatment peripheral blood. These data are taken from a study of PD-L1 blockade in urothelial cancer. TCRdb keeps only in-frame clones here, not all; method: immunoSEQ multiplex PCR. The sample shows roughly 90,000 clones, around 90% of them seen only once. The chain couples TRBV7-6 to TRBJ1-3; D is unresolved. The clonotype was recovered from a woman of 80 years or more with urothelial cancer. The sample in question was PBMCs, obtained around atezolizumab (anti-PD-L1) treatment. The CDR3 DNA sequence: TGTGCCAGCAGCTTAGTGGATCCAGGAACAGTCTCTGGAAACACCATATATTTT. This sequence encodes CASSLVDPGTVSGNTIYF.